This T cell receptor beta chain comes out of a study of molecular identifiers for immune sequencing clone quantification. V was shortened by 0 bases and J by 0 bases, with 8 bases between the two germline ends. The CDR3 consists of 15 residues. Per the germline V gene, CDR1 is MNHEY and CDR2 is SVGEGT. Bulk TCR libraries used previously described methods and listed TCR primers. TCRdb redid the calling of the PCR reads with MiXCR, one entry per CDR3 protein. The sample contains some 100,000 distinct CDR3 sequences, around 20% of which appear only once. This clonotype was recorded at least ten times. The rearrangement links TRBV6-2 or TRBV6-3 to TRBJ1-1; D not certain. Sequencing was carried out using naive CD8+ T cells from blood, with Jurkat cell RNA spiked in. Subset described: FACS-sorted CD8+CD4-CCR7+CD45RA+ naive T cells. This TCR derives from a human donor in good health. Some libraries in this study had Jurkat cell RNA spiked in. The CDR3 loop is CASSYSLGMNTEAFF. The DNA of the CDR3 is TGTGCCAGCAGTTACTCGCTGGGTATGAACACTGAAGCTTTCTTT.